This T cell receptor beta chain was retrieved from a study of control samples from healthy donors and cancer patients. The CDR3 contains 19 residues. From germline, CDR1 is MNHEY and CDR2 SMNVEV (reference sequence). Unmatched junction bases numbered 12, after V lost 4 bases and J lost 3 bases. Libraries were prepared by immunoSEQ multiplex PCR; TCRdb keeps only in-frame clonotypes and omits some of them. The profile shows 120,000 to 150,000 clones, approximately 90% of them singletons. The sample was blood. The TCR comes from a woman younger than 45 in good health. This sequence joins TRBV27 and TRBJ2-2, with 12 bases that match TRBD2. The CDR3 region has the DNA TGTGCCAGCAGTTATGTCCTGACTAGCGGGAGTAGGTACACCGGGGAGCTGTTTTTT. Translated, it gives CASSYVLTSGSRYTGELFF.